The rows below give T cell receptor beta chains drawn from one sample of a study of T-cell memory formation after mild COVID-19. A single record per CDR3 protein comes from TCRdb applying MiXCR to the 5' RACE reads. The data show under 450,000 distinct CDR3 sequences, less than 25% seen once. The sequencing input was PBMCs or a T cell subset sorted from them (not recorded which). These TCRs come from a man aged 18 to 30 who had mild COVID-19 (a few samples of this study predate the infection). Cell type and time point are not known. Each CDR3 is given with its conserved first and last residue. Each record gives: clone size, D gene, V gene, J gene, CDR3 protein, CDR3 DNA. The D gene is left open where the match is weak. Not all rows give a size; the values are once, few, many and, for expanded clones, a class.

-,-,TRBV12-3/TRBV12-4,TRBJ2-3,CASSRDGTQYF,TGTGCCAGCAGTAGGGACGGTACGCAGTATTTT
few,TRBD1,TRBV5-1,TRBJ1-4,CASRSGQGNEKLFF,TGCGCCAGCAGGTCGGGACAGGGTAATGAAAAACTGTTTTTT
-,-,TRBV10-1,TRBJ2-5,CASSWGPQETKYF,TGCGCCAGCAGCTGGGGACCACAAGAGACCAAGTACTTC
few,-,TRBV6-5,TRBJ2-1,CASSALQGSYNEQFF,TGTGCCAGCAGTGCATTACAGGGTTCCTACAATGAGCAGTTCTTC
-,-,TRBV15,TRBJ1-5,CATTPGTFNQPQHF,TGTGCCACCACTCCCGGGACCTTCAATCAGCCCCAGCATTTT
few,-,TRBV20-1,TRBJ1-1,CSARDGEATEAFF,TGCAGTGCTAGAGATGGGGAGGCCACTGAAGCTTTCTTT
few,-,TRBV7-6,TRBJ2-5,CASSSPGGWGETQYF,TGTGCCAGCAGCTCCCCGGGGGGCTGGGGAGAGACCCAGTACTTC
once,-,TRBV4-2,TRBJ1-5,CASSQGNEPRQPKHF,TGTGCCAGCAGCCAAGGAAATGAGCCGCGTCAGCCCAAGCATTTT
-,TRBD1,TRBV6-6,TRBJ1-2,CASSHRQGGGYTF,TGTGCCAGCAGCCATCGACAGGGCGGGGGCTACACCTTC
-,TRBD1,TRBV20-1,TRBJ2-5,CSAPTIGQGYQETQYF,TGCAGTGCTCCAACGATTGGACAGGGATACCAAGAGACCCAGTACTTC
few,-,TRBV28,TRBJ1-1,CASSLGGRGSEAFF,TGTGCCAGCAGTTTAGGTGGGAGGGGATCTGAAGCTTTCTTT
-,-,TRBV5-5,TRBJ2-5,CASSLEAGEGETQYF,TGTGCCAGCAGCTTGGAGGCAGGGGAGGGAGAGACCCAGTACTTC
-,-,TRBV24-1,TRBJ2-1,CATRNTGGDEQFF,TGTGCCACCAGGAATACAGGGGGGGATGAGCAGTTCTTC
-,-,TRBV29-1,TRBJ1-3,CSVGAGNGNTIYF,TGCAGCGTTGGGGCAGGCAACGGAAACACCATATATTTT
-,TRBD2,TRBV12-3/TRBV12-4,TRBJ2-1,CASSGLAGGRSSYNEQFF,TGTGCCAGCAGTGGACTAGCGGGGGGCCGGAGCTCCTACAATGAGCAGTTCTTC
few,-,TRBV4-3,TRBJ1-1,CASSQARFSGAFF,TGCGCCAGCAGCCAAGCGAGGTTTAGTGGAGCTTTCTTT
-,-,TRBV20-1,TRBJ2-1,CSARALWQFF,TGCAGTGCTAGGGCACTGTGGCAGTTCTTC
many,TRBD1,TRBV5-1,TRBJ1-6,CASSLQGRTHSPLHF,TGCGCCAGCAGCTTACAGGGGAGGACCCATTCACCCCTCCACTTT
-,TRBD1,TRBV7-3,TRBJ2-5,CASSLTGQGMAIFGTQYF,TGTGCCAGCAGCTTAACGGGACAGGGGATGGCGATTTTCGGGACCCAGTACTTC
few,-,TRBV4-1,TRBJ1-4,CASSPGHGTASEKLFF,TGCGCCAGCAGCCCCGGTCACGGGACGGCATCTGAAAAACTGTTTTTT
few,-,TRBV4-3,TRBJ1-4,CASRRAGNANEKLFF,TGCGCCAGCAGAAGGGCAGGGAACGCTAATGAAAAACTGTTTTTT
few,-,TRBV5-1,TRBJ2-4,CASSDPGSGNIQYF,TGCGCCAGCTCCGATCCCGGGTCGGGAAACATTCAGTACTTC
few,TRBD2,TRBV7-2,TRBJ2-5,CASSSNLGGGARETQYF,TGTGCCAGCAGCTCGAACCTGGGCGGGGGGGCCCGAGAGACCCAGTACTTC
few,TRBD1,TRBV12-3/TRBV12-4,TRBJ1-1,CASNGDSLNTEAFF,TGTGCCAGCAACGGGGACAGTTTGAACACTGAAGCTTTCTTT
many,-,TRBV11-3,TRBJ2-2,CASSKYGGELFF,TGTGCCAGCAGCAAGTACGGCGGGGAGCTGTTTTTT
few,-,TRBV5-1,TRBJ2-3,CASSLEAADTQYF,TGCGCCAGCAGCTTGGAGGCCGCAGATACGCAGTATTTT
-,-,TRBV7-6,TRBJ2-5,CASSFVAEKVETQYF,TGTGCCAGCAGCTTTGTCGCGGAGAAGGTAGAGACCCAGTACTTC
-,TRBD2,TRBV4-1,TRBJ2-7,CASSQEPRLAGRSREQYF,TGCGCCAGCAGCCAAGAACCCCGGCTAGCGGGGAGGTCTCGCGAGCAGTACTTC
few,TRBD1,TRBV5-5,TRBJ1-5,CASSPRGDLTNQPQHF,TGTGCCAGCAGTCCCAGGGGGGATTTAACCAATCAGCCCCAGCATTTT
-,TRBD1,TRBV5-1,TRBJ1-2,CASSWQDRAGYTF,TGCGCCAGCAGCTGGCAGGACAGGGCTGGCTACACCTTC
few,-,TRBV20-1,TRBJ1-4,CSALSGREKLFF,TGCAGTGCCCTTTCTGGAAGGGAAAAACTGTTTTTT
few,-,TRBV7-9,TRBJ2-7,CASSLDPVHEQYF,TGTGCCAGCAGCTTAGATCCGGTACACGAGCAGTACTTC
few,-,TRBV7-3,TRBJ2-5,CASSLGPEGETQYF,TGTGCCAGCAGCTTAGGGCCCGAGGGGGAGACCCAGTACTTC
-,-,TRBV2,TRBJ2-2,CASSPRGRALPSGELFF,TGTGCCAGCAGTCCCAGGGGGAGGGCACTCCCGTCAGGGGAGCTGTTTTTT
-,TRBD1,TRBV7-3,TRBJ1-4,CASSPTGELNEKLFF,TGTGCCAGCAGCCCGACAGGGGAACTTAATGAAAAACTGTTTTTT
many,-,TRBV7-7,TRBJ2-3,CASSLAQGDTQYF,TGTGCTAGCAGCTTAGCCCAGGGGGATACGCAGTATTTT
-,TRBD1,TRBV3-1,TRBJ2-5,CASSHIGTDQETQYF,TGTGCCAGCAGCCACATCGGGACAGACCAAGAGACCCAGTACTTC
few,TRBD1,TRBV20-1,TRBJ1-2,CSATTGVYGYTF,TGCAGTGCGACTACAGGGGTGTATGGCTACACCTTC
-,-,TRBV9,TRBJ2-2,CASSVMADYTGELFF,TGTGCCAGCAGCGTGATGGCAGACTACACCGGGGAGCTGTTTTTT
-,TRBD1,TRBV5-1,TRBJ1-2,CASSLHRGQSGYTF,TGCGCCAGCAGCCTACACAGGGGGCAGAGCGGCTACACCTTC
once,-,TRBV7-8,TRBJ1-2,CASSLDHRGGNYGYTF,TGTGCCAGCAGCTTAGATCATAGGGGAGGGAACTATGGCTACACCTTC
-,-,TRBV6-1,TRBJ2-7,CASSPRTGSSYEQYF,TGTGCCAGCAGTCCCCGGACGGGGAGCTCCTACGAGCAGTACTTC
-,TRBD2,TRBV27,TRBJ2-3,CASRAASGGAVDTQYF,TGTGCCAGCAGGGCAGCTAGCGGGGGGGCAGTAGATACGCAGTATTTT
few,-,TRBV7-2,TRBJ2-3,CASSLPRPDTQYF,TGTGCCAGCAGCTTACCCCGCCCAGATACGCAGTATTTT
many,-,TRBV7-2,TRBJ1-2,CASSPTPQDGYTF,TGTGCCAGCAGCCCTACCCCCCAGGATGGCTACACCTTC
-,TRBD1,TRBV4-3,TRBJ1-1,CASSQEIGQTGSTEAFF,TGCGCCAGCAGCCAAGAGATAGGCCAGACAGGGAGTACTGAAGCTTTCTTT
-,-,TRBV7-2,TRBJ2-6,CASSLIRQSSGANVLTF,TGTGCCAGCAGCTTAATCAGACAGTCCTCTGGGGCCAACGTCCTGACTTTC
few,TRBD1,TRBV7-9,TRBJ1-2,CASSRLTGTYGYTF,TGTGCCAGCAGCCGCCTGACAGGGACCTATGGCTACACCTTC
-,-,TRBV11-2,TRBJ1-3,CASSLGGRGNTIYF,TGTGCCAGCAGCTTGGGGGGTCGTGGAAACACCATATATTTT
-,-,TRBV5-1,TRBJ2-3,CASSLVSPDTQYF,TGCGCCAGCAGCTTGGTGTCGCCAGATACGCAGTATTTT
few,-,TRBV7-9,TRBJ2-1,CASSQGGSEQFF,TGTGCCAGCAGTCAGGGCGGTAGCGAGCAGTTCTTC